This T cell receptor beta chain was identified during a study of TIL therapy for anti-PD-1-resistant metastatic lung cancer. General observations from the study: Patients were highly selected, enriched for treatment-naive, never-smoker and oncogene-addicted cases.

Sequencing used immunoSEQ v3. This table comes from immunoSEQ multiplex PCR, and its TCRdb copy is limited to in-frame clones, with some not included. This sample has approximately 47,000 clones; around 85% occur once, and the top ten carry less than 6%. A remark on this clone: What it recognizes is unknown.

This sample's time point: pre-treatment sample, taken before nivolumab and TIL therapy. Per germline, CDR1 SEHNR and CDR2 FQNEAQ (reference sequence). The CDR3 totals 13 residues. V was pared by 7 bases and J by 7 bases, with 14 bases between. Sequences were derived from blood, sampled at baseline. The V gene is TRBV7-9, the J gene TRBJ2-1, with D unresolved. The source is a person aged 25 to 80 with non-small cell lung cancer. The CDR3 nucleotides are TGTGCCAGCAACCCCAACGGTGGAAATGAGCAGTTCTTC. It codes for CASNPNGGNEQFF.